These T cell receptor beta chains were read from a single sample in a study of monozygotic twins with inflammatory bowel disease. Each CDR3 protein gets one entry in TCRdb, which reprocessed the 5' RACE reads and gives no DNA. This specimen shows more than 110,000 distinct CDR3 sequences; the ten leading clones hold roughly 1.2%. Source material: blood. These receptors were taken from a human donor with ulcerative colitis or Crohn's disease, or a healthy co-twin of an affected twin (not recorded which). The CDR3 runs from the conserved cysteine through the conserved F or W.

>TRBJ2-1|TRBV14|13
CASSQDLVAEQFF
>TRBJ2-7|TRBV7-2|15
CASSFMGEGSYEQYF
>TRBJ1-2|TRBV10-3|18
CAISEVYGPRPQNYGYTF
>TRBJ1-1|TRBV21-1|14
CASSIRTANTEAFF
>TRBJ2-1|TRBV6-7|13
CASSYRWKNEQFF
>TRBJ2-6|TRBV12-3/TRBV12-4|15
CASSFRGQSANVLTF
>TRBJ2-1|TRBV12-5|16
CASGRTSGRAYNEQFF
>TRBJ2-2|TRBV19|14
CASTPTPNTGELFF
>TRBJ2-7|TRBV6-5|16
CASSYSRFQGTYEQYF
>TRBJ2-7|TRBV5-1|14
CASSLQGAVYEQYF
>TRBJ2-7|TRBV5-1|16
CASSLIGRPSSYEQYF
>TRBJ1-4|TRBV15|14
CATSDPQGRKKLFF
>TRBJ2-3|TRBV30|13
CAWREAGGDTQYF
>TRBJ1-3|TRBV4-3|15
CASSQVPSSGNTIYF
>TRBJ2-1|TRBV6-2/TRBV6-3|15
CASSYRLAGINEQFF
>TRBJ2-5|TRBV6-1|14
CASSLGTAQETQYF
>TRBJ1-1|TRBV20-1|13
CSVRGGWNTEAFF
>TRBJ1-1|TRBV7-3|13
CASRARGGAEAFF
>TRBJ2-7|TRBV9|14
CASSVGGPSYEQYF
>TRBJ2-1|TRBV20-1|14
CSAIPMASYNEQFF
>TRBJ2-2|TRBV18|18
CASSPRMSGPLNTGELFF
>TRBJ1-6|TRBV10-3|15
CAISHDTGGNSPLHF
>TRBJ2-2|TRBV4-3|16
CASSQDSRVTRGGLFF
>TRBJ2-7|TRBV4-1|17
CASSQDTGTGRLYEQYF
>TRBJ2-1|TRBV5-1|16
CASSLLGGNSYNEQFF
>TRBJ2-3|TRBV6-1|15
CASTVGQGGTDTQYF
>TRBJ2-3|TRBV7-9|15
CAYTPRDPSTDTQYF
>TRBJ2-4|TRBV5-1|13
CASSGGAENIQYF
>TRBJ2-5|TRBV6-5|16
CASSYGGLAQQETQYF